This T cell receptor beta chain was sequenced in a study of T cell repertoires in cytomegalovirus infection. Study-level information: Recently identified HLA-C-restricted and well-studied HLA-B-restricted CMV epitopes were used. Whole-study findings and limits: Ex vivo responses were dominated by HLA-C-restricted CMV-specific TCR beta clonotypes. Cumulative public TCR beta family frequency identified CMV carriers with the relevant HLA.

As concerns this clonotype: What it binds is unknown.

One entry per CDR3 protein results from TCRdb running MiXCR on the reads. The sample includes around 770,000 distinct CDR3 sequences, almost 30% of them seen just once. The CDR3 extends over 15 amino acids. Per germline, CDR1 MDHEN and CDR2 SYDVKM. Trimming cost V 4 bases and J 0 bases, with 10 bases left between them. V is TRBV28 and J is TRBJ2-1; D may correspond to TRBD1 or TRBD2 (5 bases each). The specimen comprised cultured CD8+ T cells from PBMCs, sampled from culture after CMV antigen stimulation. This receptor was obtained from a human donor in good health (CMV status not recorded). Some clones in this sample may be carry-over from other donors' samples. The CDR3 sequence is CASSWGILSYNEQFF. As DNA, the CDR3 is TGTGCCAGCAGTTGGGGGATTCTCTCCTACAATGAGCAGTTCTTC. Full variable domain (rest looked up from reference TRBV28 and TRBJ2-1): DVKVTQSSRYLVKRTGEKVFLECVQDMDHENMFWYRQDPGLGLRLIYFSYDVKMKEKGDIPEGYSVSREKKERFSLILESASTNQTSMYLCASSWGILSYNEQFFGPGTRLTVL.